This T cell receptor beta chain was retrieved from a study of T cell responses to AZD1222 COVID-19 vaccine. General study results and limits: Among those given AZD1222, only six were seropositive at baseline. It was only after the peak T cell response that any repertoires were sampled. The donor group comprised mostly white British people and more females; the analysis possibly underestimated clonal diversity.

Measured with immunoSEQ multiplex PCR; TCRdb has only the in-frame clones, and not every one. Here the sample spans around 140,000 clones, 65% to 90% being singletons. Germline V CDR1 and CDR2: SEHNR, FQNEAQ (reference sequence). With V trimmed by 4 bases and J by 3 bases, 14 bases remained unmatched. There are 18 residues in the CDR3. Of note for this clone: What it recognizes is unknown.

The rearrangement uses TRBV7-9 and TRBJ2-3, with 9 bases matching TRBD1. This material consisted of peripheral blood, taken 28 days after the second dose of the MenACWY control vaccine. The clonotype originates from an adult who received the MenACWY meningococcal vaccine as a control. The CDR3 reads CASSSKTAPGQGTDTQYF. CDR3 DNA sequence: TGTGCCAGCAGCTCCAAAACCGCCCCGGGACAGGGAACAGATACGCAGTATTTT.